The subject of this entry is one T cell receptor (beta chain). Its antigen is unknown. These data come from a study of OX40 agonist ivuxolimab in advanced cancers. On the study more broadly: Dose-escalation patients suffered from hepatocellular carcinoma, melanoma, renal cell or head and neck cancer.

This CDR3 has 13 amino acids. The V and J ends lost 7 bases and 4 bases, in that order; junction bases with no gene match: 5. Germline assignment: CDR1 SGHRS and CDR2 YFSETQ. Overall study results and limits: In the 0.1-3.0 mg/kg groups, partial responders showed among the lowest expansion. Expanded clones were, on average, more numerous in CD8+ T cells than in CD4+. Some of the nonresponding patients also showed low levels of normalized T-cell clonal expansion.

Method: immunoSEQ multiplex PCR; TCRdb's copy keeps in-frame clones and lacks some. The sample holds 65,000 to 95,000 clones, roughly 80% seen once. Specimen: CD4+ or CD8+ T cells sorted from blood, collected in a trial of the OX40 agonist ivuxolimab. This clonotype was obtained from an adult with an advanced solid tumor such as melanoma, head and neck, liver or kidney cancer. The rearrangement joins TRBV5-1 to TRBJ2-7; TRBD1 matches at 10 bases. CDR3 DNA sequence: TGCGCCAGCGGCCCGGGACAGGGGTACGAGCAGTACTTC. Translating gives CASGPGQGYEQYF.